A selection of T cell receptor beta chains follows, all from one sample in a study of T cell repertoires in cytomegalovirus infection. TCRdb fed the reads into MiXCR, producing one record per CDR3 protein. The sample lists some 270,000 distinct CDR3 sequences, around 15% occurring once. Sequencing was carried out using CD8+ T cells from PBMCs. The origin of the receptors is a human donor in good health (CMV status not recorded). Some clones in this sample may be carry-over from other donors' samples. Both conserved end residues are trimmed from each CDR3.

V gene	J gene	CDR3 protein
TRBV11-2	TRBJ1-3	ASSLAARSFSGNTIY
TRBV28	TRBJ2-3	ASSSPGLAGGVTDTQY
TRBV27	TRBJ1-2	ASSPGTRALYGYT
TRBV7-6	TRBJ1-2	ASSQGSGGHGYT
TRBV9	TRBJ1-2	ASSVAGGANYGYT
TRBV6-1	TRBJ1-4	ASSDVANSEKLF
TRBV20-1	TRBJ2-5	SAREREGAHQETQY
TRBV2	TRBJ2-7	ASNREEGNLGEQY
TRBV28	TRBJ1-6	ASKQGSGNSPLH
TRBV20-1	TRBJ2-7	SARESYGYEQY
TRBV6-2/TRBV6-3	TRBJ2-1	ASSYGGPPYNEQF
TRBV4-1	TRBJ1-1	ASSQDDRGGTEAF
TRBV20-1	TRBJ2-5	SARASRGYGGETQY
TRBV28	TRBJ2-7	ASSLEDRGTYEQY
TRBV6-2/TRBV6-3	TRBJ2-1	ASSYDSGVYNEQF
TRBV29-1	TRBJ2-1	SGSRVGGSSYNEQF
TRBV28	TRBJ2-7	ASSRGSSRPYEQY
TRBV10-3	TRBJ2-6	AISESGVSGANVLT
TRBV11-1	TRBJ2-1	ASSLGSGYEQF
TRBV27	TRBJ1-2	ASSSPGGYYGYT
TRBV5-6	TRBJ2-1	ASRMGGAYNEQF
TRBV10-3	TRBJ2-7	AISPTGSQAYEQY
TRBV12-3/TRBV12-4	TRBJ1-5	ASSYGQGMRPQH
TRBV5-1	TRBJ1-2	ASSLDDRADYGYT
TRBV6-5	TRBJ2-7	ASMTGSYEQY
TRBV10-3	TRBJ2-2	AISGRDGQAVNTGELF
TRBV10-3	TRBJ2-1	AISDGSSGYNEQF
TRBV7-8	TRBJ2-1	ASSWRAGGADNEQF
TRBV6-5	TRBJ2-1	ASSYSRDRGGNEQF
TRBV27	TRBJ2-7	ASSTSNFYEQY
TRBV27	TRBJ1-2	ASSWTGESYGYT
TRBV7-9	TRBJ2-1	ASSPRVGTPEPNEQF
TRBV28	TRBJ1-1	ASSRRLTALNTEAF
TRBV19	TRBJ2-5	ASSIGGGSEETQY
TRBV7-2	TRBJ1-2	ASSLDAGGNYGYT
TRBV29-1	TRBJ2-7	SVLKNYEQY
TRBV27	TRBJ1-1	ASQGGRAEAF
TRBV6-5	TRBJ1-2	ASSYGRGGYYRYT
TRBV7-9	TRBJ1-1	ASSGRGSRDTEAF
TRBV7-9	TRBJ1-1	ASSPWDNTEAF
TRBV5-5	TRBJ2-1	ASSLGPGRGDNEQF
TRBV7-2	TRBJ2-1	ASSRRVDEQF
TRBV2	TRBJ1-5	ASRGLGGSNQPQH
TRBV10-3	TRBJ2-2	AISESTAGVNTGELF
TRBV15	TRBJ2-1	ATSRELAGGYNEQF
TRBV9	TRBJ2-1	ASSVAGRSNEQF
TRBV7-9	TRBJ2-3	ASSFSLDTQY
TRBV20-1	TRBJ1-1	RALPGGISMNTEAF
TRBV2	TRBJ1-2	ASSPLPGQNYGYT